This paragraph covers one T cell receptor (beta chain) sequence. The CDR3 contains 14 residues. With 4 bases removed from V and 0 bases from J, the gap between germline ends came to 8 bases. The germline CDR1 and CDR2 sequences are LGHNA and YSLEER. The data were obtained in a study of T cells in Graves' hyperthyroidism and ophthalmopathy. Every diagnosis used clinical symptoms, serum thyroxine and TRAb, thyroid ultrasound and orbital computed tomography. Amplified regions were TCR beta CDR3 sequences from RNA transcripts. First-round RT-PCR with HTBI primers amplified the TCR CDR3 region. TCRdb fed the multiplex PCR reads into MiXCR, producing one record per CDR3 protein. The sample lists approximately 530,000 distinct CDR3 sequences, about 20% occurring once.

This receptor was identified in a man in his forties or fifties with Graves' ophthalmopathy. The specimen sequenced was blood. The chain has TRBV4-3 and TRBJ2-3; TRBD2 is a possible D gene (5 bases). CDR3 DNA: TGCGCCAGCAGCCCTCAGCGGAGCACAGATACGCAGTATTTT. It is translated as CASSPQRSTDTQYF.